The clone carrying this TCR beta chain turned up a few times. Its specificity is unknown. The CDR3 extends over 15 amino acids. Germline-derived CDR1 and CDR2 are KGHSH and LQKENI. Trimming took off 2 bases at V and 3 bases at J, with 11 bases between the two ends. Sequenced by immunoSEQ multiplex PCR; TCRdb stores in-frame clones only, minus some. The sample carries some 150,000 clones, 70% to 90% recorded once. The data originate from a study of T cell responses to AZD1222 COVID-19 vaccine. Whole-study results and caveats: Spike was spanned by vaccine-associated CD4 TCRs, which were dominant at 160-218 and 743-854. The donor cohort was predominantly white British with a female majority, and clonal diversity may have been underestimated.

The chain joins TRBV18 to TRBJ1-3; perhaps TRBD1 as D (6 bases). The sequence was collected from an adult in good health. The sequencing here drew on peripheral blood, taken on day 0 of AZD1222 vaccination. CDR3 in DNA: TGTGCCAGCTCACCATCAGGGGCAGGTGGAAACACCATATATTTT. Translated, it gives CASSPSGAGGNTIYF.